These 11 T cell receptor beta chains came from one sample sequenced in a study of cytomegalovirus exposure and HLA in healthy donors. The PCR contained 60 Vbeta and 13 Jbeta primers. The repertoire was sequenced with immunoSEQ multiplex PCR; TCRdb's copy has only in-frame clones and lacks some. The sample includes 150,000 to 200,000 clones, 65% to 85% of them seen just once. What was sequenced was PBMCs. The source is a woman in her fifties or sixties in good health and CMV-seropositive.

This clone has just a few counts. V usage is TRBV18 and J usage is TRBJ1-4; 9 bases agree with TRBD1. Trimming removed 4 bases from V and 8 bases from J; junction bases left unmatched: 5. Germline CDR1 is KGHSH and CDR2 is LQKENI. This CDR3 has 14 amino acids. The CDR3 DNA sequence: TGTGCCAGCTCACAACAGGGGGCCCGGGAAAAACTGTTTTTT. Its translation is CASSQQGAREKLFF.

This clone has a handful of counts. V usage is TRBV27 and J usage is TRBJ2-2; TRBD2 matches 8 bases. Germline lookup yields CDR1 MNHEY and CDR2 SMNVEV (reference sequence). Germline trimming cut 2 bases from V and 3 bases from J; bases unmatched to any gene: 5. This CDR3 contains 16 residues. CDR3 sequence (DNA): TGTGCCAGCAGTTTACAGGCGGGAGGTCACACCGGGGAGCTGTTTTTT. It is translated as CASSLQAGGHTGELFF.

Notes on this clone: Other DNA sequences in the sample encode the same CDR3. The rearrangement links TRBV18 to TRBJ1-5; 8 nucleotides align to TRBD1. Germline values: CDR1 KGHSH, CDR2 LQKENI. CDR3 size: 15 residues. Trimming removed 2 bases from V and 2 bases from J; junction bases left unmatched: 2. The CDR3 DNA reads as TGTGCCAGCTCACCAGACAGGGGAGGCAATCAGCCCCAGCATTTT. Translation gives CASSPDRGGNQPQHF.

The CDR3 protein is CASGRQTSNTEAFF. Here the CDR3 DNA reads TGTGCCAGCGGACGACAGACGTCGAACACTGAAGCTTTCTTT. The chain combines TRBV2 with TRBJ1-1, with a possible D match to TRBD1 (5 bases). The CDR3 runs 14 residues. The V gene lost 8 bases and the J gene lost 1 base, with 14 bases spanning the gap. The germline gives CDR1 SNHLY, CDR2 FYNNEI.

J is TRBJ2-2 and V is TRBV11-2; 8 bases align to TRBD1. Per the germline V gene, CDR1 is SGHAT and CDR2 is FQNNGV. The CDR3 extends over 15 amino acids. The ends lost 5 bases at V and 7 bases at J; junction bases unmatched: 9. In DNA, the CDR3 is TGTGCCAGCAGCCTCTCGACAGGGGTGGGCGGGGAGCTGTTTTTT. Protein: CASSLSTGVGGELFF.

This clone was counted between two and nine times. DNA for the CDR3: TGTGCCACCAGCAGAGACGGGGGCACAGATACGCAGTATTTT. Encoded protein: CATSRDGGTDTQYF. The chain joins TRBV15 to TRBJ2-3; D is possibly TRBD2 (5 bases). CDR1 and CDR2 (germline): LNHNV, YYDKDF (reference sequence). The CDR3 is 14 residues long. Trimming cost V 0 bases and J 1 base, with 5 bases left between them.

V gene TRBV5-1 combines with J gene TRBJ1-6; D remains unclear. Looked up from germline, CDR1 is SGHRS and CDR2 is YFSETQ. V was pared by 0 bases and J by 9 bases, with 7 bases between. CDR3 length equals 13 residues. As DNA, the CDR3 is TGCGCCAGCAGCTTGGGGGCCGGTTCACCCCTCCACTTT. It translates to CASSLGAGSPLHF.

The chain employs TRBV6-5 and TRBJ1-1; D is unresolved. This CDR3 is built from 13 residues. V lost 6 bases to trimming and J lost 7 bases, with 15 bases between them. Germline V lookup: CDR1 MNHEY, CDR2 SVGAGI. The CDR3 here is CASREITRGEAFF. In DNA, the CDR3 is TGTGCCAGCAGGGAAATCACACGGGGTGAAGCTTTCTTT.

The V gene is TRBV14, the J gene TRBJ1-2, with 8 bases aligning to TRBD1. Germline-derived CDR1 and CDR2 are SGHDN and FVKESK. There are 15 residues in the CDR3. The junction had 4 bases not matched to a gene; V was cut back by 2 bases and J by 2 bases. CDR3 in DNA: TGTGCCAGCAGCCAACGGACAGGGTTAAACTATGGCTACACCTTC. As protein: CASSQRTGLNYGYTF.

The J gene is TRBJ2-7, the V gene TRBV9; TRBD2 is a possible D gene (5 bases). This CDR3 is 14 amino acids long. V was cut by 3 bases and J by 1 base, with 11 bases left in between. In germline, CDR1 is SGDLS, CDR2 YYNGEE. In DNA form, the CDR3 reads TGTGCCAGCAGCGCAGCGGCATTTTCCTACGAGCAGTACTTC. This translates into CASSAAAFSYEQYF.

By its share, this clone is medium-sized (0.01 to 0.1%). The V call is TRBV11-2, the J call TRBJ1-4; 8 bases map to TRBD1. Germline lookup yields CDR1 SGHAT and CDR2 FQNNGV. The CDR3 has 15 amino acids. With 6 bases clipped from V and 7 bases from J, the junction kept 10 bases outside the gene matches. CDR3 region: CASRSNDRGGEKLFF. The DNA for the CDR3 is TGTGCCAGCAGATCCAACGACAGGGGTGGTGAAAAACTGTTTTTT. Using reference TRBV11-2 and TRBJ1-4 for the parts outside the CDR3, the full variable domain is EAGVAQSPRYKIIEKRQSVAFWCNPISGHATLYWYQQILGQGPKLLIQFQNNGVVDDSQLPKDRFSAERLKGVDSTLKIQPAKLEDSAVYLCASRSNDRGGEKLFFGSGTQLSVL.